One sample yielded the 32 T cell receptor beta chains listed below, sequenced in a study of T cell responses to AZD1222 COVID-19 vaccine. This table comes from immunoSEQ multiplex PCR, and its TCRdb copy is limited to in-frame clones, with some not included. The data hold some 110,000 clones, with 70% to 90% observed a single time. The sample here was peripheral blood, taken on day 0 of MenACWY control vaccination. Receptors originate from an adult in good health.

The chain recombines TRBV9 with TRBJ1-1; possible D gene TRBD1, 5 bases. Germline V CDR1 and CDR2: SGDLS, YYNGEE. The V and J ends lost 3 bases and 0 bases respectively, with 12 bases between them. The CDR3 is made up of 15 amino acids. The CDR3 is CASSARAGVNTEAFF. The CDR3 DNA is TGTGCCAGCAGCGCCCGGGCGGGGGTGAACACTGAAGCTTTCTTT.

The chain joins TRBV7-3 to TRBJ2-3; D is ambiguous. This CDR3 has 15 amino acids. Trimming shortened V by 1 base and J by 2 bases, and 10 bases separated the two germline ends. Germline V lookup: CDR1 SGHTA, CDR2 FQGTGA. CDR3 in amino acids: CASSLSGRDTDTQYF. The CDR3 nucleotides are TGTGCCAGCAGCTTAAGTGGTAGGGACACAGATACGCAGTATTTT.

CDR3 region: CASSPGQSAGNEQFF. Written as DNA, the CDR3 is TGTGCCAGCTCACCGGGACAGTCTGCCGGCAATGAGCAGTTCTTC. This sequence joins TRBV18 and TRBJ2-1, with 7 bases matching TRBD1. CDR1 KGHSH and CDR2 LQKENI come from the germline V gene. V lost 3 bases to trimming and J lost 6 bases; unmatched junction nucleotides: 8. The length of the CDR3 is 15 residues.

This chain uses TRBV28 with TRBJ2-3; 9 nucleotides align to TRBD1. The germline V gene encodes CDR1 MDHEN and CDR2 SYDVKM. The junction had 13 bases not matched to a gene; V was cut back by 6 bases and J by 6 bases. This CDR3 has 16 amino acids. CDR3 loop: CASSRTGGDRRDTQYF. The CDR3 DNA sequence: TGTGCCAGCAGCCGTACAGGGGGCGATAGGAGGGATACGCAGTATTTT. The whole variable domain, remainder taken from reference TRBV28 and TRBJ2-3, is DVKVTQSSRYLVKRTGEKVFLECVQDMDHENMFWYRQDPGLGLRLIYFSYDVKMKEKGDIPEGYSVSREKKERFSLILESASTNQTSMYLCASSRTGGDRRDTQYFGPGTRLTVL.

The chain employs TRBV6-5 and TRBJ1-2; no clear D gene. This CDR3 comprises 14 residues. V was pared by 5 bases and J by 3 bases, with 13 bases between. CDR1 is MNHEY and CDR2 is SVGAGI in the germline V gene. CDR3 nucleotide sequence: TGTGCCAGCAGTCCCTCAGCGGGCGACTATGGCTACACCTTC. Residues: CASSPSAGDYGYTF.

The chain employs TRBV29-1 and TRBJ1-5; tentatively, D is TRBD1 (5 bases). Germline loops: CDR1 SQVTM, CDR2 ANQGSEA. The CDR3 is 14 residues long. V was cut by 4 bases and J by 6 bases, with 16 bases left in between. The CDR3 sequence is CSVAGGGSGQPQHF. The CDR3 nucleotides are TGCAGCGTTGCCGGTGGGGGGTCGGGTCAGCCCCAGCATTTT.

The chain combines TRBV5-1 with TRBJ1-2; no definite D call. Trimming removed 1 base from V and 8 bases from J, with 9 bases in between. This CDR3 has 12 amino acids. CDR1 SGHRS and CDR2 YFSETQ come from the germline V gene. The CDR3, as DNA: TGCGCCAGCAGCTTGACGGGGAACGGCTACACCTTC. It encodes CASSLTGNGYTF.

This rearrangement joins TRBV13 to TRBJ1-2; perhaps TRBD1 as D (6 bases). This CDR3 contains 16 residues. Per germline, CDR1 PRHDT and CDR2 FYEKMQ (reference sequence). Trimming left V 0 bases short and J 6 bases short, with 17 bases between. CDR3 coding DNA: TGTGCCAGCAGCTTAGGCTTGCAGGGGAGAAGTAATGGCTACACCTTC. Translation: CASSLGLQGRSNGYTF.

The rearrangement joins TRBV3-1 (or the pseudogene TRBV3-2) to TRBJ1-1; 8 positions agree with TRBD1. Looked up from germline, CDR1 is LGHDT and CDR2 is YNNKEL (reference sequence). CDR3 length: 13 residues. The V segment lost 0 bases and the J segment 11 bases; nucleotides outside the gene matches: 5. The CDR3 loop is CASSQDLRTGAFF. The CDR3 region has the DNA TGTGCCAGCAGCCAAGATCTCCGGACAGGGGCTTTCTTT.

The chain carries TRBV7-3 and TRBJ2-3; the D call may be TRBD1 or TRBD2 (5 bases each). V was shortened by 3 bases and J by 1 base, with 11 bases between the two germline ends. Germline CDR1 reads SGHTA; CDR2 reads FQGTGA. This CDR3 region has 15 residues. Here the CDR3 reads CASSFSGPRTDTQYF. Here the CDR3 DNA reads TGTGCCAGCAGCTTCTCGGGACCCCGCACAGATACGCAGTATTTT.

This chain joins TRBV28 and TRBJ1-6; 7 bases agree with TRBD1. Unmatched junction bases numbered 21, after V lost 8 bases and J lost 5 bases. The CDR3 totals 19 residues. From germline, CDR1 is MDHEN and CDR2 SYDVKM. The CDR3 nucleotides are TGTGCCAGCGGTTCAAGGGGCGGACAGGTCCGCCTCGATAATTCACCCCTCCACTTT. Translated, it gives CASGSRGGQVRLDNSPLHF.

J is TRBJ2-7 and V is TRBV5-4; D not resolved. The CDR3 contains 15 residues. CDR1 is SGHNT, CDR2 YYREEE, per germline (reference sequence). V was trimmed by 0 bases and J by 3 bases, leaving 13 bases between them. CDR3 DNA: TGTGCCAGCAGCTTGGAGGCCCAACCGGACTACGAGCAGTACTTC. Amino acid sequence: CASSLEAQPDYEQYF.

The rearrangement joins TRBV4-2 to TRBJ1-4, with unresolved D. Germline-derived CDR1 and CDR2 are LGHNA and YNFKEQ. This CDR3 spans 14 amino acids. The ends were cut back, 5 bases at V and 5 bases at J, with 12 bases in the middle. CDR3 sequence (DNA): TGTGCCAGCAGCACTTCTTGGGGAAATGAAAAACTGTTTTTT. This translates into CASSTSWGNEKLFF.

The chain is built from TRBV5-8 and TRBJ1-2; D not certain. Trimming pared 2 bases from V and 8 bases from J, leaving 10 bases between. Germline V CDR1 and CDR2: SGHTS, YDEGEE. The CDR3 spans 12 residues. In DNA form, the CDR3 reads TGTGCCAGCAGCTTAGTTTGGCAGGGCTACACCTTC. It is translated as CASSLVWQGYTF. The whole variable domain, remainder taken from reference TRBV5-8 and TRBJ1-2, is EAGVTQSPTHLIKTRGQQATLRCSPISGHTSVYWYQQALGLGLQFLLWYDEGEERNRGNFPPRFSGRQFPNYSSELNVNALELEDSALYLCASSLVWQGYTFGSGTRLTVV.

The rearrangement uses TRBV6-2 or TRBV6-3 and TRBJ2-5; TRBD2 matches at 12 bases. Germline V gene sequence: CDR1 MNHEY, CDR2 SVGEGT. The CDR3 is 17 amino acids. The V and J ends lost 3 bases and 1 base, in that order; junction bases with no gene match: 6. The CDR3 loop is CASSYVLAGGVQETQYF. DNA of the CDR3: TGTGCCAGCAGTTATGTCCTAGCGGGGGGGGTCCAAGAGACCCAGTACTTC.

The chain uses TRBV19 and TRBJ2-3; 8 bases map to TRBD1. Germline trimming cut 1 base from V and 4 bases from J; bases unmatched to any gene: 4. CDR1 and CDR2 (germline): LNHDA, SQIVND (reference sequence). The CDR3 loop spans 15 amino acids. The CDR3 spells CASSIGRQGSDTQYF. CDR3 bases: TGTGCCAGTAGTATAGGGAGACAGGGGTCAGATACGCAGTATTTT. The variable domain in full, completed from reference TRBV19 and TRBJ2-3, reads DGGITQSPKYLFRKEGQNVTLSCEQNLNHDAMYWYRQDPGQGLRLIYYSQIVNDFQKGDIAEGYSVSREKKESFPLTVTSAQKNPTAFYLCASSIGRQGSDTQYFGPGTRLTVL.

The chain joins TRBV4-1 to TRBJ2-7; 12 nucleotides match TRBD1. From germline, CDR1 is MGHRA and CDR2 YSYEKL. The trim removed 6 bases at V and 2 bases at J, leaving 8 bases unmatched. The CDR3 runs 16 residues. CDR3 coding DNA: TGCGCCAGCAGTGGGGGACAGGGGGCTACGGCCTACGAGCAGTACTTC. Translating gives CASSGGQGATAYEQYF.

The rearrangement links TRBV18 to TRBJ1-1; D perhaps matches TRBD1 (5 bases). Germline values: CDR1 KGHSH, CDR2 LQKENI. Trimming shortened V by 4 bases and J by 1 base, and 10 bases separated the two germline ends. The CDR3 covers 14 residues. The CDR3: CASSLGGPNTEAFF. CDR3 bases: TGTGCCAGCTCACTGGGGGGTCCGAACACTGAAGCTTTCTTT. Together with reference TRBV18 and TRBJ1-1, the CDR3 gives the full variable domain: NAGVMQNPRHLVRRRGQEARLRCSPMKGHSHVYWYRQLPEEGLKFMVYLQKENIIDESGMPKERFSAEFPKEGPSILRIQQVVRGDSAAYFCASSLGGPNTEAFFGQGTRLTVV.

V usage is TRBV7-2 and J usage is TRBJ2-7, with 7 bases lining up with TRBD1. The ends lost 5 bases at V and 0 bases at J; junction bases unmatched: 7. Germline CDR1 and CDR2: SGHTA and FQGNSA. The CDR3 spans 15 residues. The CDR3 region has the DNA TGTGCCAGCAGCGTACAGGGGTCGGGCTCCTACGAGCAGTACTTC. Amino acids: CASSVQGSGSYEQYF.

The chain combines TRBV28 with TRBJ2-7, with TRBD1 matching over 9 bases. The CDR3 covers 14 residues. The junction had 10 bases not matched to a gene; V was cut back by 6 bases and J by 7 bases. Per the germline V gene, CDR1 is MDHEN and CDR2 is SYDVKM. The CDR3 nucleotides read TGTGCCAGCAGGACCGGGACAGGGTCTGGAGAGCAGTACTTC. Its protein is CASRTGTGSGEQYF. The variable domain in full, with the rest retrieved from reference TRBV28 and TRBJ2-7, is DVKVTQSSRYLVKRTGEKVFLECVQDMDHENMFWYRQDPGLGLRLIYFSYDVKMKEKGDIPEGYSVSREKKERFSLILESASTNQTSMYLCASRTGTGSGEQYFGPGTRLTVT.

This clone has only one observation. This chain links TRBV4-3 with TRBJ1-6; D gene uncertain. The germline V gene encodes CDR1 LGHNA and CDR2 YSLEER. The CDR3 runs 16 residues. V lost 0 bases and J 5 bases, leaving 11 bases between the germline ends. The CDR3 DNA sequence: TGCGCCAGCAGCCAAGAAGTTTTAGGTAATAATTCACCCCTCCACTTT. Protein: CASSQEVLGNNSPLHF.

The table lists this clone with a count of one. The CDR3 loop reads CASRPAGYNSPLHF. The CDR3 DNA reads TGTGCCAGCAGACCAGCAGGATATAATTCACCCCTCCACTTT. V and J are TRBV28 and TRBJ1-6; D is uncertain. CDR3 length equals 14 residues. Germline CDR1 MDHEN, CDR2 SYDVKM. V was shortened by 6 bases and J by 4 bases, with 10 bases between the two germline ends.

The chain is built from TRBV6-5 and TRBJ2-7; possibly TRBD1 for D (6 bases). V gave up 6 bases and J gave up 0 bases, with 9 bases separating them. Per the germline V gene, CDR1 is MNHEY and CDR2 is SVGAGI. The CDR3 has 13 amino acids. CDR3: CASSQGISYEQYF. Written as DNA, the CDR3 is TGTGCCAGCAGCCAGGGGATCTCCTACGAGCAGTACTTC.

With respect to this clone: Other DNA sequences in the same sample also yield this CDR3. The chain carries TRBV4-2 and TRBJ2-2; D is undetermined. V lost 0 bases and J 7 bases, leaving 6 bases between the germline ends. Germline V gene sequence: CDR1 LGHNA, CDR2 YNFKEQ. The CDR3 extends over 13 amino acids. CDR3 sequence reads: CASSQEELGELFF. The CDR3 DNA sequence: TGTGCCAGCAGCCAAGAGGAGCTCGGGGAGCTGTTTTTT.

V usage is TRBV24-1 and J usage is TRBJ1-2; D may be TRBD1 (5 bases). Per the germline V gene, CDR1 is KGHDR and CDR2 is SFDVKD. The CDR3 runs 14 residues. Trimming took off 1 base at V and 8 bases at J, with 13 bases between the two ends. This CDR3 is CATSDFQQEQGYTF. Written as DNA, the CDR3 is TGTGCCACCAGTGATTTCCAACAGGAGCAGGGCTACACCTTC.

The chain employs TRBV7-3 and TRBJ2-1; 10 positions agree with TRBD1. Germline V gene lookup returns CDR1 SGHTA and CDR2 FQGTGA. V lost 4 bases, J lost 4 bases, and 4 bases stayed unmatched. The CDR3 sequence is 15 residues long. The CDR3 nucleotides read TGTGCCAGCAGCTCTGGACAGGGGGTTTACAATGAGCAGTTCTTC. Translating gives CASSSGQGVYNEQFF.

In its sample, this clone was seen a few times. The chain is built from TRBV27 and TRBJ2-2; TRBD2 might be the D (6 bases). The germline V and J ends were trimmed by 7 bases and 0 bases, with 12 bases remaining between them. Germline V gene sequence: CDR1 MNHEY, CDR2 SMNVEV (reference sequence). The CDR3 contains 15 residues. CDR3 sequence: CASNRGIANTGELFF. CDR3 nucleotide sequence: TGTGCCAGCAATCGGGGGATCGCGAACACCGGGGAGCTGTTTTTT.

The gene calls are TRBV2 and TRBJ2-5, with TRBD1 identical over 9 bases. The CDR3 runs 15 residues. Germline V gives CDR1 SNHLY, CDR2 FYNNEI. The junction had 4 bases not matched to a gene; V was cut back by 2 bases and J by 3 bases. This chain's CDR3 is CASSERDRAKETQYF. The CDR3 coding sequence is TGTGCCAGCAGTGAAAGGGACAGGGCCAAAGAGACCCAGTACTTC.

This clone came up a few times. The chain links TRBV7-9 to TRBJ2-2, with 7 nucleotides matching TRBD1. V lost 5 bases, J lost 4 bases, and 7 bases stayed unmatched. The CDR3 loop spans 15 amino acids. Germline V CDR1 and CDR2: SEHNR, FQNEAQ (reference sequence). The CDR3, as DNA: TGTGCCAGCAGCCCCGACAGGGTGGGCACCGGGGAGCTGTTTTTT. It specifies CASSPDRVGTGELFF.

The V and J genes are TRBV24-1 and TRBJ2-3; D gene ambiguous. CDR1 and CDR2 (germline): KGHDR, SFDVKD. The CDR3 is 12 amino acids. The V end was cut by 4 bases, the J end by 2 bases, with 3 bases between. The CDR3 region has the DNA TGTGCCACCAGTGAGTCCACAGATACGCAGTATTTT. It yields the protein CATSESTDTQYF.

This chain connects TRBV11-2 to TRBJ2-3; D is uncertain. V dropped 4 bases and J dropped 2 bases, with 16 bases sitting between them. CDR3 length equals 16 residues. Germline V lookup: CDR1 SGHAT, CDR2 FQNNGV. CDR3 amino acids: CASSSATEPLTDTQYF. The CDR3 DNA follows: TGTGCCAGCAGCTCTGCTACTGAGCCCCTCACAGATACGCAGTATTTT.

The chain couples TRBV28 to TRBJ1-6, with D possibly TRBD1 on 6 matching bases. Germline V lookup: CDR1 MDHEN, CDR2 SYDVKM. The V end lost 5 bases, the J end lost 5 bases, and 16 bases lay between the germline ends. The CDR3 sequence is 16 residues long. CDR3 DNA: TGTGCCAGCAGTGCCCAACAGGGTGGGAATAATTCACCCCTCCACTTT. It is translated as CASSAQQGGNNSPLHF. The full variable domain, rest sourced from reference TRBV28 and TRBJ1-6, is DVKVTQSSRYLVKRTGEKVFLECVQDMDHENMFWYRQDPGLGLRLIYFSYDVKMKEKGDIPEGYSVSREKKERFSLILESASTNQTSMYLCASSAQQGGNNSPLHFGNGTRLTVT.